This entry lists 20 T cell receptor beta chains sequenced from one sample in a study of T cell responses to AZD1222 COVID-19 vaccine. TCRdb's copy holds only in-frame clones and misses some; the assay was immunoSEQ multiplex PCR. The sample carries 80,000 to 95,000 clones, about 90% recorded once. The specimen comprised peripheral blood, sampled on day 0 of AZD1222 vaccination. The receptors come from an adult in good health.

V gene TRBV6-6 combines with J gene TRBJ1-3, with TRBD1 matching 7 bases. Trimming took 5 bases from V and 0 from J; bases not matched to a gene: 7. Germline assignment: CDR1 MNHNY and CDR2 SVGAGI (reference sequence). The CDR3 runs 16 residues. For the CDR3, the DNA is TGTGCCAGCAGTAGAACAGGGGCGACCTCTGGAAACACCATATATTTT. Translated: CASSRTGATSGNTIYF.

This clone occurred once. The gene calls are TRBV4-1 and TRBJ1-2, with D possibly matching TRBD1 (5 bases). This CDR3 has 16 amino acids. Germline CDR1 MGHRA, CDR2 YSYEKL. V dropped 4 bases and J dropped 0 bases, with 15 bases sitting between them. The CDR3 DNA sequence: TGCGCCAGCAGCCGGAGCCGGGACCCAACTAACTATGGCTACACCTTC. Protein sequence: CASSRSRDPTNYGYTF.

This chain links TRBV9 with TRBJ1-3; 7 positions match TRBD1. The germline V gene encodes CDR1 SGDLS and CDR2 YYNGEE. The CDR3 has 15 amino acids. The ends lost 3 bases at V and 2 bases at J; junction bases unmatched: 5. CDR3 nucleotides: TGTGCCAGCAGCGATAGAGGGACAGCTGGAAACACCATATATTTT. It codes for CASSDRGTAGNTIYF.

The chain carries TRBV7-3 and TRBJ2-1; no clear D. Germline-derived CDR1 and CDR2 are SGHTA and FQGTGA. The V and J ends lost 2 bases and 8 bases respectively, with 4 bases between them. The CDR3 runs to 11 residues. CDR3 sequence reads: CASSLGDEQFF. For the CDR3, the DNA is TGTGCCAGCAGCTTAGGAGATGAGCAGTTCTTC.

This CDR3 is CASSEAGEDYTF. CDR3 DNA: TGTGCCAGCAGTGAAGCTGGGGAGGACTACACCTTC. The chain links TRBV6-1 to TRBJ1-2; D call uncertain. Germline V CDR1 and CDR2: MNHNS, SASEGT. The CDR3 totals 12 residues. The V end was cut by 0 bases, the J end by 10 bases, with 9 bases between.

The genes are TRBV2 and TRBJ2-1; possibly TRBD2 for D (5 bases). The CDR3 is 14 residues long. Trimming took 9 bases from V and 7 from J, leaving 19 bases between them. CDR1 and CDR2 from the germline V gene are SNHLY and FYNNEI. The CDR3 DNA is TGTGCCAGGGGTGACGAGGTGCCGGGGAATGAGCAGTTCTTC. The encoded protein is CARGDEVPGNEQFF.

The chain employs TRBV7-2 and TRBJ1-2; no reliable D call. V lost 1 base and J 7 bases, leaving 7 bases between the germline ends. The CDR3 loop spans 12 amino acids. Germline V CDR1 and CDR2: SGHTA, FQGNSA. The chain's CDR3 is CASSLDEAGYTF. The CDR3 DNA reads TGTGCCAGCAGCTTAGACGAGGCTGGCTACACCTTC.

The chain uses TRBV28 and TRBJ2-7; 11 bases align to TRBD2. In germline, CDR1 is MDHEN, CDR2 SYDVKM. This CDR3 comprises 16 residues. V was clipped by 3 bases and J by 7 bases; unmatched bases: 11. The CDR3 loop is CASSLGLVAGGREQYF. In nucleotides, the CDR3 is TGTGCCAGCAGTTTGGGTCTGGTAGCGGGAGGGCGAGAGCAGTACTTC.

This chain links TRBV30 with TRBJ1-2, with TRBD1 identical over 10 bases. This CDR3 is 14 amino acids long. Germline V gene lookup returns CDR1 GTSNPN and CDR2 SVGIG (reference sequence). Unmatched junction bases numbered 2, after V lost 1 base and J lost 3 bases. The CDR3: CAWSAGQGHYGYTF. CDR3 nucleotide sequence: TGTGCCTGGAGTGCGGGACAGGGGCACTATGGCTACACCTTC.

This sequence joins TRBV24-1 and TRBJ2-2, with 8 bases matching TRBD1. Germline values: CDR1 KGHDR, CDR2 SFDVKD. With V trimmed by 4 bases and J by 5 bases, 11 bases remained unmatched. The CDR3 runs to 17 residues. DNA for the CDR3: TGTGCCACCAGTGACTCGACGACAGGGGTTCGGACCGGGGAGCTGTTTTTT. This translates into CATSDSTTGVRTGELFF.

The genes are TRBV7-3 and TRBJ1-2; D is possibly TRBD1 (6 bases). Germline assignment: CDR1 SGHTA and CDR2 FQGTGA. This CDR3 has 15 residues. Trimming pared 3 bases from V and 9 bases from J, leaving 20 bases between. The CDR3 DNA is TGTGCCAGCAGCTTGCAGGGGCCACGGCGGATTCGCTACACCTTC. It encodes CASSLQGPRRIRYTF.

J is TRBJ2-7 and V is TRBV7-6; possibly TRBD2 for D (6 bases). Germline CDR1 is SGHVS and CDR2 is FNYEAQ. The ends were cut back, 1 base at V and 3 bases at J, with 10 bases in the middle. CDR3 length equals 14 residues. The CDR3 DNA sequence: TGTGCCAGCAGCTTAGGCGGGACTTACTACGAGCAGTACTTC. It yields the protein CASSLGGTYYEQYF.

CDR3 loop: CASSYSPGEYEQYF. The CDR3 nucleotides are TGTGCCAGCAGTTACTCGCCGGGGGAATACGAGCAGTACTTC. This chain joins TRBV6-5 and TRBJ2-7, with TRBD2 as a possible D gene (6 bases). The V gene lost 0 bases and the J gene lost 4 bases, with 10 bases spanning the gap. The CDR3 extends over 14 amino acids. CDR1 is MNHEY, CDR2 SVGAGI, per germline.

This chain joins TRBV5-3 and TRBJ1-4; D is undetermined. TRBV5-3 is classed as an ORF, of uncertain function. The V end lost 1 base, the J end lost 8 bases, and 12 bases lay between the germline ends. The CDR3 runs 14 residues. CDR3 region: CARSLNAPHEKLFF. The CDR3 coding sequence is TGTGCCAGAAGCTTGAATGCCCCTCACGAAAAACTGTTTTTT.

The chain has TRBV2 and TRBJ1-6, with D possibly matching TRBD1 (6 bases). The V and J ends lost 8 bases and 7 bases respectively, with 15 bases between them. Germline V gene data show CDR1 as SNHLY and CDR2 as FYNNEI. This CDR3 comprises 14 residues. For the CDR3, the DNA is TGTGCCAGCTCCAAAACAGGGAAGAATTCACCCCTCCACTTT. Translated, it gives CASSKTGKNSPLHF.

V usage is TRBV29-1 and J usage is TRBJ1-2; D is unresolved. Germline V lookup: CDR1 SQVTM, CDR2 ANQGSEA. The V and J ends lost 5 bases and 7 bases respectively, with 14 bases between them. The CDR3 has 12 amino acids. The CDR3 nucleotides read TGCAGCGTTATGAGCAACGACGGTGGCTACACCTTC. The encoded protein is CSVMSNDGGYTF.

The chain uses TRBV4-1 and TRBJ2-1; 13 bases line up with TRBD2. The CDR3 runs to 16 residues. Germline lookup yields CDR1 MGHRA and CDR2 YSYEKL. V dropped 5 bases and J dropped 7; count of bases not matched to a gene: 8. The CDR3 here is CASSSPTSGRRNEQFF. The DNA for the CDR3 is TGCGCCAGCAGCTCACCGACTAGCGGGAGGCGTAATGAGCAGTTCTTC.

The chain is built from TRBV7-3 and TRBJ2-1; D perhaps matches TRBD2 (6 bases). The CDR3 consists of 15 residues. In germline, CDR1 is SGHTA, CDR2 FQGTGA. The germline V and J ends were trimmed by 3 bases and 6 bases, with 15 bases remaining between them. The CDR3 is CASSFVGSPGNEQFF. In DNA form, the CDR3 reads TGTGCCAGCAGCTTCGTCGGGAGTCCTGGCAATGAGCAGTTCTTC.

J is TRBJ2-1 and V is TRBV27; D gene uncertain. The CDR3 is made up of 12 amino acids. V was clipped by 6 bases and J by 9 bases, with 12 bases between them. The germline V gene encodes CDR1 MNHEY and CDR2 SMNVEV (reference sequence). The DNA for the CDR3 is TGTGCCAGCAGCCAAGGAATCTTTGAGCAGTTCTTC. This codes for CASSQGIFEQFF.

V gene TRBV27 combines with J gene TRBJ2-2, with TRBD1 identical over 10 bases. Germline V lookup: CDR1 MNHEY, CDR2 SMNVEV (reference sequence). The V and J ends lost 5 bases and 4 bases, in that order; junction bases with no gene match: 10. The CDR3 contains 17 residues. The CDR3 spells CASSRFPGQGTTGELFF. In nucleotides, the CDR3 is TGTGCCAGCAGTCGATTCCCGGGACAGGGGACCACCGGGGAGCTGTTTTTT.